A single sample gave rise to the 12 T cell receptor beta chains below, sequenced in a study of blood T cell repertoires in COVID-19. Clones were read by immunoSEQ multiplex PCR, and TCRdb kept only the in-frame ones, dropping some. The sample includes about 220,000 clones, 87% of them seen just once. The sample consisted of peripheral blood. The receptors here all came from a man in his forties with active or convalescent COVID-19.

The chain recombines TRBV4-1 with TRBJ1-5, with 7 positions matching TRBD1. The CDR3 contains 16 residues. J was trimmed by 6 bases and V by 0 bases; bases with no gene match: 8. Germline V gene data show CDR1 as MGHRA and CDR2 as YSYEKL. For the CDR3, the DNA is TGCGCCAGCAGCCAAGAGGGACAGCCAAATCCTCAGCCCCAGCATTTT. Amino acids: CASSQEGQPNPQPQHF.

The V call is TRBV30, the J call TRBJ1-6; D not certain. This CDR3 spans 15 amino acids. Looked up from germline, CDR1 is GTSNPN and CDR2 is SVGIG (reference sequence). V gave up 3 bases and J gave up 7 bases, with 16 bases separating them. The CDR3 protein is CAWRGLTPGNSPLHF. The CDR3 coding sequence is TGTGCCTGGAGGGGCCTTACGCCGGGGAATTCACCCCTCCACTTT.

In DNA, the CDR3 is TGTGCCAGCAGTGGAACTAGCGGCTACGAGCAGTACTTC. This translates into CASSGTSGYEQYF. The chain recombines TRBV28 with TRBJ2-7; 8 positions agree with TRBD2. Germline V CDR1 and CDR2: MDHEN, SYDVKM. This CDR3 has 13 residues. The V segment lost 5 bases and the J segment 3 bases; nucleotides outside the gene matches: 3.

This chain links TRBV9 with TRBJ1-6; unclear D gene. The CDR3 sequence is 14 residues long. The germline V and J ends were trimmed by 0 bases and 8 bases, with 9 bases remaining between them. Per the germline V gene, CDR1 is SGDLS and CDR2 is YYNGEE. CDR3 protein: CASSVGRRDSPLHF. CDR3 DNA: TGTGCCAGCAGCGTAGGGCGGAGGGATTCACCCCTCCACTTT.

The chain employs TRBV12-2 and TRBJ2-2; the table's D call TRBD2 went unverified against the DNA. TRBV12-2 counts as a pseudogene. The CDR3 consists of 18 residues. CDR3 in DNA: TGTGCAAGTCGCTTAGCTTACTGGCGCGGCGAGGACACCGGGGAGCTGTTTTTT. Amino acids: CASRLAYWRGEDTGELFF.

The chain recombines TRBV6-5 with TRBJ2-1, with 8 bases identical to TRBD2. This CDR3 is built from 15 residues. The V gene end was trimmed by 6 bases and the J gene end by 6 bases; junction bases not matched to a gene: 10. Per germline, CDR1 MNHEY and CDR2 SVGAGI. The CDR3 nucleotides are TGTGCCAGCAGAGTGGGGACTAGTAAGGGCAATGAGCAGTTCTTC. The encoded protein is CASRVGTSKGNEQFF.

This clone showed up just once. The V gene is TRBV5-1, the J gene TRBJ1-6; D may be TRBD1 (5 bases). Germline loops: CDR1 SGHRS, CDR2 YFSETQ. The V end lost 1 base, the J end lost 9 bases, and 20 bases lay between the germline ends. The CDR3 contains 17 residues. CDR3 amino acids: CASSLTTSGRVSSPLHF. The DNA for the CDR3 is TGCGCCAGCAGCTTGACCACCTCTGGCAGGGTAAGTTCACCCCTCCACTTT.

The rearrangement joins TRBV28 to TRBJ1-3; D remains unclear. Germline V CDR1 and CDR2: MDHEN, SYDVKM. Trimming shortened V by 2 bases and J by 0 bases, and 11 bases separated the two germline ends. The CDR3 runs to 16 residues. DNA of the CDR3: TGTGCCAGCAGTTTAATCTCAGGTCCCTCTGGAAACACCATATATTTT. Protein: CASSLISGPSGNTIYF.

This clone was counted only a few times. The chain joins TRBV11-1 to TRBJ2-7, with 7 bases matching TRBD2. The V gene end was trimmed by 5 bases and the J gene end by 0 bases; junction bases not matched to a gene: 10. Germline CDR1 is SGHAT and CDR2 is FQDESV (reference sequence). The CDR3 consists of 16 residues. The CDR3 DNA reads TGTGCCAGCAGCGTCTCTCAGCGGGGAAGCTCCTACGAGCAGTACTTC. This codes for CASSVSQRGSSYEQYF. The full variable domain, its missing parts supplied by reference TRBV11-1 and TRBJ2-7, is EAEVAQSPRYKITEKSQAVAFWCDPISGHATLYWYRQILGQGPELLVQFQDESVVDDSQLPKDRFSAERLKGVDSTLKIQPAELGDSAMYLCASSVSQRGSSYEQYFGPGTRLTVT.

The rearrangement joins TRBV5-5 to TRBJ2-5; 8 bases agree with TRBD1. The germline gives CDR1 SGHKS, CDR2 YYEKEE (reference sequence). J was trimmed by 5 bases and V by 2 bases; bases with no gene match: 5. The CDR3 has 14 amino acids. CDR3 sequence: CASSFQGASETQYF. The CDR3 bases are TGTGCCAGCAGCTTCCAGGGGGCGAGTGAGACCCAGTACTTC.

V gene TRBV9 combines with J gene TRBJ2-1, with a tentative D call TRBD2 (6 bases). Trimming cost V 0 bases and J 8 bases, with 18 bases left between them. This CDR3 comprises 16 residues. The germline gives CDR1 SGDLS, CDR2 YYNGEE. The CDR3 spells CASSVAPGGNRDEQFF. CDR3 sequence (DNA): TGTGCCAGCAGCGTAGCTCCGGGCGGGAATAGAGATGAGCAGTTCTTC. Variable domain in full (rest from reference TRBV9 and TRBJ2-1): DSGVTQTPKHLITATGQRVTLRCSPRSGDLSVYWYQQSLDQGLQFLIQYYNGEERAKGNILERFSAQQFPDLHSELNLSSLELGDSALYFCASSVAPGGNRDEQFFGPGTRLTVL.

This clone was observed once. The V call is TRBV21-1, the J call TRBJ1-5; TRBD1, as called in the table, went unchecked against the DNA. TRBV21-1 represents a pseudogene. This CDR3 has 13 residues. The CDR3, as DNA: TGTGCCAGCAGCAACGGACAGGATCAGCCCCAGCATTTT. It is translated as CASSNGQDQPQHF.